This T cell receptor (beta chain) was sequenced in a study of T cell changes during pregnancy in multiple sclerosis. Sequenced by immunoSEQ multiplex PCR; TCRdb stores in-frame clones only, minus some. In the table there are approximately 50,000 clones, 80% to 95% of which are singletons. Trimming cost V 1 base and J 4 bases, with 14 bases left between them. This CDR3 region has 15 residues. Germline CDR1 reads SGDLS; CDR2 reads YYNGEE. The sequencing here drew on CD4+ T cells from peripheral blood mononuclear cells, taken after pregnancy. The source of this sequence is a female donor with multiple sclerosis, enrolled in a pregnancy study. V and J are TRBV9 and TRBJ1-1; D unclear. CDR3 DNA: TGTGCCAGCAGCGTAACTAGTGACGCCGCCACTGAAGCTTTCTTT. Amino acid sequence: CASSVTSDAATEAFF.